This TCR beta chain was captured by sequencing in a study of Tregs in tolerant kidney transplant recipients. Unstimulated regulatory T cells (CD4+CD25+CD127-), CD4+CD25- non-regulatory cells, CD4 and CD8 cells were FACS-sorted from thawed PBMCs. Study conclusions and caveats: The most relevant donor-specific Treg TCRbeta repertoire apparently came from expansion with activated donor B cells. The small number of patients limits these findings pending further validation. No direct test of biological reproducibility was done here.

As for this clone: As yet, its antigen is unknown.

The table came from immunoSEQ multiplex PCR; TCRdb's copy has only in-frame clones and leaves some out. Of 240,000 or so clones in the sample, approximately 83% are singletons; the top ten hold 0.55% to 0.65%. CDR1 and CDR2 (germline): SGDLS, YYNGEE. The CDR3 contains 14 residues. V gave up 0 bases and J gave up 8 bases; unmatched junction bases: 7. The J gene is TRBJ1-2, the V gene TRBV9; 7 positions agree with TRBD1. Sequenced sample: CD4+ T cells from blood. This sequence originates from a human donor in good health. This CDR3 is CASSVEQGSWGYTF. The CDR3 DNA is TGTGCCAGCAGCGTAGAACAGGGGAGCTGGGGCTACACCTTC.